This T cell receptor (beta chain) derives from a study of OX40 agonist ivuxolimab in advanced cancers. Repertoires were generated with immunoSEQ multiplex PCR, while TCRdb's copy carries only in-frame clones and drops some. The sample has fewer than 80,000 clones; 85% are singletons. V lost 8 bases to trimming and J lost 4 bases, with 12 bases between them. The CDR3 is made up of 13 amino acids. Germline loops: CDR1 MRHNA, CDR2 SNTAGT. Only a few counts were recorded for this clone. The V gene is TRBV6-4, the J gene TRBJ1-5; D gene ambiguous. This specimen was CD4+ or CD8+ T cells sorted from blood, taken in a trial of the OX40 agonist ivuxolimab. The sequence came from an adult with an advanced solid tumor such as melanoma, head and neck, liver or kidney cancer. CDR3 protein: CASSTALNQPQHF. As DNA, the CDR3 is TGTGCCAGCTCAACTGCCCTTAATCAGCCCCAGCATTTT.